Listed below are T cell receptor beta chains from one sample, sequenced in a study of shared clonotypes between healthy human individuals. The data were produced by immunoSEQ multiplex PCR, yet TCRdb's version contains in-frame clones alone and is incomplete. The table includes some 2,100,000 clones, approximately 96% detected once. Input material: naive CD4+ T cells sorted from blood. These receptors all stem from a man aged 18 to 35 in good health. Both conserved end residues are trimmed from each CDR3.

V gene	J gene	CDR3 protein
TRBV7-6	TRBJ2-3	ASRLASLGTDTQY
TRBV10-3	TRBJ2-1	AISANNEQF
TRBV30	TRBJ1-1	AWSVESEAF
TRBV7-2	TRBJ2-5	ASSLWFDETQY
TRBV5-1	TRBJ1-5	ASSGRTEEAKPQH
TRBV28	TRBJ1-5	ASSSDSNQPQH
TRBV19	TRBJ1-4	ASSPGDKTNEKLF
TRBV29-1	TRBJ2-3	SVEASTDTQY
TRBV10-3	TRBJ2-1	AISPLAGVVNEQF
TRBV7-2	TRBJ2-3	ASSRPDRGFLATDTQY
TRBV27	TRBJ1-5	ASSPNRYQPQH
TRBV7-6	TRBJ1-5	ASSLAGVNQPQH
TRBV10-3	TRBJ2-5	AISDGWEETQY
TRBV11-2	TRBJ2-5	ASSLDSVQETQY
TRBV18	TRBJ2-1	ASSPPAGGNEQF
TRBV15	TRBJ2-7	ATSPIPRGQSSYEQY
TRBV6-6	TRBJ2-1	ASSYGQGPNEQF
TRBV5-4	TRBJ1-6	ASSLVVSRSSYNSPLH
TRBV4-1	TRBJ2-7	ASSQEAGPSSFYEQY
TRBV18	TRBJ1-1	ASSPVPGQGVTEAF
TRBV4-3	TRBJ2-5	ASSQSVAGGAETQY
TRBV10-2	TRBJ2-7	ASSDGGYTYEQY
TRBV7-2	TRBJ2-3	ASSLGGTDTQY
TRBV4-1	TRBJ2-1	ASSQESGRRYNEQF
TRBV5-1	TRBJ2-7	ASSPGTATRSYEQY
TRBV5-1	TRBJ2-5	ASSLQGTGQETQY
TRBV5-1	TRBJ2-5	ASSIAGETQY
TRBV7-6	TRBJ2-7	ASSFRREGYYEQY
TRBV10-2	TRBJ2-3	ASRGDRGNSDTQY
TRBV5-6	TRBJ2-5	ASSTGQGRETQY
TRBV5-6	TRBJ2-7	ASSSRLYEQY